This TCR beta chain was retrieved from a study of control samples from healthy donors and cancer patients. The method was immunoSEQ multiplex PCR; TCRdb's version includes in-frame clones alone and lacks a portion of them. Here the sample spans some 79,000 clones, over 85% being singletons. Germline CDR1 reads MDHEN; CDR2 reads SYDVKM. The CDR3 sequence is 16 residues long. J gave up 0 bases and V 4 bases, and 9 bases lay outside the gene matches. Sequences were obtained from PBMCs. V is TRBV28 and J is TRBJ2-7; 7 bases align to TRBD2. This TCR was recovered from a woman in her thirties or forties with lung cancer. CDR3 residues: CASSSPRGGGSYEQYF. DNA for the CDR3: TGTGCCAGCAGTTCCCCCCGGGGCGGGGGCTCCTACGAGCAGTACTTC. The variable domain in full, with the rest retrieved from reference TRBV28 and TRBJ2-7, is DVKVTQSSRYLVKRTGEKVFLECVQDMDHENMFWYRQDPGLGLRLIYFSYDVKMKEKGDIPEGYSVSREKKERFSLILESASTNQTSMYLCASSSPRGGGSYEQYFGPGTRLTVT.